This T cell receptor (beta chain) comes out of a study of T cell changes during pregnancy in multiple sclerosis. The CDR3 totals 13 residues. Germline loops: CDR1 SGHAT, CDR2 FQNNGV. The ends were cut back, 5 bases at V and 2 bases at J, with 4 bases in the middle. Sequencing used immunoSEQ multiplex PCR; TCRdb keeps in-frame clones, though not all of them. In the table there are 70,000 to 95,000 clones, approximately 92% of which are singletons. The sequence came from a female donor with multiple sclerosis, enrolled in a pregnancy study. The rearrangement uses TRBV11-2 and TRBJ2-6; D is undetermined. The sample was peripheral blood, taken in the first trimester of pregnancy. The CDR3 sequence: CASSTPGANVLTF. The CDR3 DNA reads as TGTGCCAGCAGCACACCTGGGGCCAACGTCCTGACTTTC. The full variable domain, rest sourced from reference TRBV11-2 and TRBJ2-6, is EAGVAQSPRYKIIEKRQSVAFWCNPISGHATLYWYQQILGQGPKLLIQFQNNGVVDDSQLPKDRFSAERLKGVDSTLKIQPAKLEDSAVYLCASSTPGANVLTFGAGSRLTVL.